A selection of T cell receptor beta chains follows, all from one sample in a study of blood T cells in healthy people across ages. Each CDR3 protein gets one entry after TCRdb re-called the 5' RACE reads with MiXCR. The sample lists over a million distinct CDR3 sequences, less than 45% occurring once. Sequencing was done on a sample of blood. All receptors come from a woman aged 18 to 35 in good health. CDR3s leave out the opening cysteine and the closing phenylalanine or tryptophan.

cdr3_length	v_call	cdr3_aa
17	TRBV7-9	ASSTRGQGFPSGANVLT
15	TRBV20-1	SARGPLRGRFNNEQF
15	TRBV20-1	SDKKGGRDPYYNEQF
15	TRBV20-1	SASGWDRGATNEKLF
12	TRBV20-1	SARLRVRYSEQF
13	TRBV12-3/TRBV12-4	ASRPTPVGSYEQY
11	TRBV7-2	ASSFHRGTEAF
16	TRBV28	ASSASRDRGQPMSEAF
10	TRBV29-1	SVETGYYEQY
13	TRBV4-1	ASSQVSQGNYGYT
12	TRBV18	ASSPVVLETEAF
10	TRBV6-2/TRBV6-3	VSSYGQNEQY
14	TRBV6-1	ASRDTTTYFTDTQY
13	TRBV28	ASSPPWNSAELQY
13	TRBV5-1	ASSLRASSIYEQY
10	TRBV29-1	SLSRTSNEQF
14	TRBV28	ASSSTGNPSFGGYT
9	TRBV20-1	SARSLFGCT
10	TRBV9	ASSVVGGGYT
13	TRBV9	ASSVLGSSYNEQF
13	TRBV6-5	ASSIQGGFNQPQH
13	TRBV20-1	SAGPILQGYYGYT
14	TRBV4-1	ASSQDLSAPGNTIY